The source of this T cell receptor (beta chain) is a study of spatial heterogeneity in lung cancer. The germline V gene encodes CDR1 ENHRY and CDR2 SYGVKD. This CDR3 spans 15 amino acids. V was trimmed by 3 bases and J by 0 bases, leaving 11 bases between them. This clonotype has at least ten counts. Described time point: sample taken at primary tumor resection. The authors sequenced whole RNA from tumor, nontumor lung or frozen PBMC without sorting. A total of some 70 untreated early-stage non-small cell lung cancer patients served as donors. TCRdb analysed the 5' RACE reads with MiXCR anew, one entry per CDR3 protein. The table includes around 60,000 distinct CDR3 sequences, around 8.2% detected once.

This sequence joins TRBV10-3 and TRBJ1-1; perhaps TRBD1 as D (6 bases). Sequencing used PBMCs, obtained at surgery. This sequence originates from a female donor with early-stage non-small cell lung cancer. This chain's CDR3 is CAISDLQGMNTEAFF. For the CDR3, the DNA is TGTGCCATCAGTGACTTACAGGGAATGAACACTGAAGCTTTCTTT.